These T cell receptor beta chains were read from a single sample in a study of blood T cell repertoires in COVID-19. Profiling relied on immunoSEQ multiplex PCR, and the TCRdb table lists in-frame clones only, not all of them. Among 150,000 to 200,000 clones listed, more than 80% were seen once. Sequencing was carried out using peripheral blood. These receptors were taken from a human donor in a cohort sampled during active COVID-19. The CDR3 runs from the conserved cysteine through the conserved F or W.

v_call cdr3_length cdr3_aa
TRBV28 17 CASSLSRQGMYQETQYF
TRBV28 15 CASTIGDSLNTEAFF
TRBV7-9 11 CASSLDWGYTF
TRBV6-6 12 CASSGSSGGYTF
TRBV19 15 CASSIFPGNNSPLHF
TRBV3-1/TRBV3-2 13 CASSPYENTEAFF
TRBV4-3 17 CASSQVTAGGGISEQYF
TRBV28 16 CASSLPGTGGKGTIYF
TRBV18 12 CASSPSQETQYF
TRBV24-1 13 CATSDWGTETQYF
TRBV7-2 14 CASSRGQYQETQYF
TRBV12-5 14 CASATGVSGNTIYF
TRBV11-2 13 CASSLEPGGAQYF
TRBV5-1 15 CASSLGRTKGNEQFF
TRBV5-1 18 CASSLFARGVATNEKLFF
TRBV5-6 14 CASSLDPRVSGYTF
TRBV7-6 16 CASNTWTSGSSGELFF
TRBV6-5 14 CASSFGQGGNEQFF
TRBV7-8 14 CASSLGAGSTEAFF
TRBV6-4 14 CASSGQGTDGELFF
TRBV2 13 CASRTTGPLGPNF
TRBV3-1/TRBV3-2 15 CASSPYRFGNQPQHF
TRBV5-4 16 CASSLWLAGGQETQYF
TRBV19 15 CASSTQGGRNQPQHF
TRBV30 14 CAWSAGTGDYEQYF
TRBV3-1/TRBV3-2 14 CASSQGAKNTEAFF
TRBV7-3 15 CASSPDPKRGYEQYF
TRBV5-1 15 CASSFSSRDGNEQFF
TRBV19 14 CASRPDSSSYEQYF
TRBV7-8 15 CASSPRGTYSFEQYF
TRBV2 15 CASRLRQGAVYEQYF
TRBV20-1 12 CSASSNTYGYTF
TRBV6-2/TRBV6-3 16 CASSYSRDSLSEAAFF
TRBV29-1 13 CSVLTGQGYGYTF
TRBV5-8 14 CASSLVRGLETQYF
TRBV7-2 14 CASSGGRGRETQYF
TRBV19 14 CASSIDSLNTEAFF
TRBV6-1 14 CASSEVGRGTEAFF
TRBV4-3 15 CASSQGGAGQETQYF
TRBV5-1 15 CASSLGQGASYEQYF
TRBV7-2 14 CASSIGGGGYGYTF
TRBV14 14 CASSLGGYGYEQYF
TRBV2 14 CASSQDRGVSEQYF
TRBV28 16 CASRSGQGIAKNIQYF
TRBV30 14 CAWSVGQANQPQHF
TRBV6-5 14 CASSYGDRQETQYF
TRBV29-1 15 CSASPGTGYNEKLFF
TRBV14 13 CASSQGLNSPLHF
TRBV9 16 CASSATGGSGANVLTF
TRBV21-1 15 CASSHRGKGAGELFF
TRBV7-8 11 CASSPEYEQYF
TRBV11-2 16 CASSPGRGEAYNEQFF
TRBV3-1/TRBV3-2 12 CASSQTAGEQYF
TRBV7-9 15 CASRPPGQGSGELFF
TRBV7-9 14 CAGLQGAAVNEQFF